This TCR beta chain was captured by sequencing in a study of blood T cell repertoires in COVID-19. The CDR3 has 17 residues. CDR1 is LNHNV, CDR2 YYDKDF, per germline (reference sequence). After removal of 6 bases from V and 5 bases from J, the junction contained 15 bases not matched to a gene. This clone has a handful of counts. Measured with immunoSEQ multiplex PCR; TCRdb has only the in-frame clones, and not every one. The sample holds under 200,000 clones, approximately 86% seen once. The sequence derives from a man between 60 and 75 years old with COVID-19, enrolled during active disease. The sequenced sample was peripheral blood. The chain combines TRBV15 with TRBJ2-5; TRBD2 matches 10 bases. The CDR3 is CATRVGESGRALETQYF. DNA for the CDR3: TGTGCCACCAGAGTAGGGGAGAGCGGGAGGGCCCTGGAGACCCAGTACTTC.